The clone carrying this TCR beta chain was seen a handful of times. This CDR3 has 16 amino acids. Germline lookup yields CDR1 SGHRS and CDR2 YFSETQ. Trimming stripped 4 bases from V and 0 bases from J, with 16 bases between. Sequenced by immunoSEQ multiplex PCR; TCRdb stores in-frame clones only, minus some. Of about 120,000 clones listed, more than 70% are singletons. The data are from a study of control samples from healthy donors and cancer patients. This receptor was taken from a woman aged 65 to 85 in good health. What was sequenced was blood. The gene calls are TRBV5-1 and TRBJ2-5, with D unclear. The CDR3 region is CASSPTPAEYQETQYF. The DNA of the CDR3 is TGCGCCAGCAGCCCAACCCCGGCCGAGTACCAAGAGACCCAGTACTTC.